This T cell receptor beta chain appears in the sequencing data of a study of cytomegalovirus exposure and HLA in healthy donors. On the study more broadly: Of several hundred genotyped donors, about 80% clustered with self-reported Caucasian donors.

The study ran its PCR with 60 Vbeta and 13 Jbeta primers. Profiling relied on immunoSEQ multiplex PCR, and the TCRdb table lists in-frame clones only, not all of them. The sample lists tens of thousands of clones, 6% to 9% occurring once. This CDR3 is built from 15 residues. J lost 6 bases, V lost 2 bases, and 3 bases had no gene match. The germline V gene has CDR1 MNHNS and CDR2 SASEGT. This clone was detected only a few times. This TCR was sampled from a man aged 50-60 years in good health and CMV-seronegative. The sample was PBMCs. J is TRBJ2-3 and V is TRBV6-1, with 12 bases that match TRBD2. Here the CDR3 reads CASSELAGGLDTQYF. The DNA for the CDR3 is TGTGCCAGCAGTGAACTAGCGGGGGGGCTCGATACGCAGTATTTT.